The TCR beta chain described here comes from a study of Ad26.COV2.S vaccination and SARS-CoV-2 variants. Study conclusions and caveats: Spike-specific responses of CD8+ and CD4+ T cells were reported to display substantial breadth after vaccination.

This clone was counted a few times. Its antigen is still unknown. Specified treatment: about 20 received Ad26.COV2.S at low or high dose, single or two shots; roughly 5 received placebo; per-sample allocation not given. The investigators took samples on day 63 after the first vaccine or placebo injection. Donation came from an adult in Boston who was aged 18-55 years. The protocol was immunoSEQ multiplex PCR, while the TCRdb copy is restricted to in-frame clones and leaves out a portion. Altogether approximately 410,000 clones are present, around nine tenths being singletons, with the ten largest covering 3.6%. The CDR3 runs 16 residues. V was cut by 3 bases and J by 0 bases, with 9 bases left in between. Looked up from germline, CDR1 is SNHLY and CDR2 is FYNNEI.

Material: peripheral blood, obtained in a trial of Ad26.COV2.S vaccine versus placebo. The receptor's source is a person aged 18-60 years who received the Ad26.COV2.S COVID-19 vaccine or a placebo. The chain has TRBV2 and TRBJ1-6; D remains unclear. The CDR3 spells CASSEFRSSYNSPLHF. For the CDR3, the DNA is TGTGCCAGCAGTGAGTTCAGAAGCTCCTATAATTCACCCCTCCACTTT.